These 27 T cell receptor beta chains were sequenced from one sample in a study of cytomegalovirus exposure and HLA in healthy donors. TCRdb keeps only in-frame clones here, not all; method: immunoSEQ multiplex PCR. The sample has 180,000 or so clones; more than 75% are singletons. The sequencing sample was made of PBMCs. The receptor source for this set is a man aged 30-40 years in good health and CMV-seropositive.

This clone has only one observation. The same CDR3 arises from other DNA sequences in this sample as well. The chain combines TRBV2 with TRBJ1-5, with D perhaps TRBD1 (6 bases). The CDR3 sequence is 15 residues long. Trimming removed 0 bases from V and 6 bases from J, with 12 bases in between. The germline V gene has CDR1 SNHLY and CDR2 FYNNEI. The CDR3 reads CASSEARGAGQPQHF. The CDR3 DNA follows: TGTGCCAGCAGTGAAGCGAGGGGGGCAGGTCAGCCCCAGCATTTT.

The genes are TRBV2 and TRBJ2-5; D is unresolved. Trimming stripped 1 base from V and 5 bases from J, with 11 bases between. The CDR3 runs 14 residues. Germline loops: CDR1 SNHLY, CDR2 FYNNEI. The CDR3: CASSEEGYSETQYF. DNA for the CDR3: TGTGCCAGCAGTGAAGAGGGCTACTCGGAGACCCAGTACTTC.

The chain couples TRBV6-5 to TRBJ2-3; D possibly corresponds to TRBD1 (6 bases). V shed 6 bases and J shed 11 bases, with 15 bases lying between them. This CDR3 is built from 12 residues. The germline V gene encodes CDR1 MNHEY and CDR2 SVGAGI. DNA of the CDR3: TGTGCCAGCAGGCCCGCGGACAGCCGGCAGTATTTT. It translates to CASRPADSRQYF.

J is TRBJ1-5 and V is TRBV5-6; D not certain. CDR3 length equals 15 residues. Trimming left V 2 bases short and J 0 bases short, with 9 bases between. Germline loops: CDR1 SGHDT, CDR2 YYEEEE. The CDR3 DNA reads as TGTGCCAGCAGCTTAGAAGGGTATAGCAATCAGCCCCAGCATTTT. Amino acid sequence: CASSLEGYSNQPQHF.

The chain recombines TRBV9 with TRBJ2-7; D uncertain. The length of the CDR3 is 15 residues. The germline V gene has CDR1 SGDLS and CDR2 YYNGEE. V lost 0 bases to trimming and J lost 3 bases, with 13 bases between them. The CDR3 sequence is CASSVARRPNYEQYF. Written as DNA, the CDR3 is TGTGCCAGCAGCGTAGCTCGACGGCCTAACTACGAGCAGTACTTC.

The V gene is TRBV7-2, the J gene TRBJ2-3; 7 bases line up with TRBD2. The germline V gene encodes CDR1 SGHTA and CDR2 FQGNSA. V gave up 5 bases and J gave up 2 bases; unmatched junction bases: 7. The length of the CDR3 is 15 residues. CDR3 sequence reads: CASSPLAASTDTQYF. The CDR3 DNA reads TGTGCCAGCAGCCCCCTAGCGGCCTCCACAGATACGCAGTATTTT.

In its sample, this clone was seen once. This rearrangement joins TRBV2 to TRBJ2-2; 9 bases agree with TRBD1. V lost 7 bases and J lost 6; bases outside the gene matches: 3. Germline V CDR1 and CDR2: SNHLY, FYNNEI. CDR3 length equals 13 residues. Here the CDR3 reads CASMRQGAGELFF. The CDR3 DNA reads as TGTGCCAGCATGAGACAGGGGGCCGGGGAGCTGTTTTTT.

This clone was observed a handful of times. This sequence joins TRBV5-6 and TRBJ2-7, with D perhaps assigned TRBD1 or TRBD2 (6 bases each). The ends were cut back, 6 bases at V and 3 bases at J, with 16 bases in the middle. CDR1 is SGHDT, CDR2 YYEEEE, per germline. This CDR3 has 14 amino acids. The CDR3: CASNLEGDIYEQYF. The CDR3 DNA reads TGTGCCAGCAACCTGGAGGGGGATATCTACGAGCAGTACTTC.

The V call is TRBV5-1, the J call TRBJ2-7, with D perhaps matching TRBD2 (5 bases). Germline V gene lookup returns CDR1 SGHRS and CDR2 YFSETQ. Trimming took off 3 bases at V and 0 bases at J, with 13 bases between the two ends. The CDR3 spans 15 residues. CDR3 nucleotides: TGCGCCAGCAGCTCGTACAGAGGGAGCTCCTACGAGCAGTACTTC. It is translated as CASSSYRGSSYEQYF.

V usage is TRBV29-1 and J usage is TRBJ2-3; D possibly corresponds to TRBD2 (6 bases). Germline CDR1 reads SQVTM; CDR2 reads ANQGSEA. The V end lost 7 bases, the J end lost 2 bases, and 13 bases lay between the germline ends. This CDR3 has 13 residues. CDR3: CSALATHTDTQYF. The DNA for the CDR3 is TGCAGCGCGCTAGCGACCCACACAGATACGCAGTATTTT.

The chain links TRBV27 to TRBJ2-3; 14 bases line up with TRBD2. The ends lost 6 bases at V and 3 bases at J; junction bases unmatched: 5. This CDR3 contains 16 residues. Germline CDR1 reads MNHEY; CDR2 reads SMNVEV (reference sequence). CDR3 sequence: CASSGLAGGRTDTQYF. The CDR3 DNA reads TGTGCCAGCAGCGGACTAGCGGGGGGCAGAACAGATACGCAGTATTTT.

This clone was observed once. The gene calls are TRBV7-3 and TRBJ2-2; 15 nucleotides match TRBD2. The junction had 5 bases not matched to a gene; V was cut back by 5 bases and J by 4 bases. This CDR3 contains 17 residues. CDR1 is SGHTA, CDR2 FQGTGA, per germline. The CDR3 loop reads CASSNQGLAGGTGELFF. The CDR3 DNA reads as TGTGCCAGCAGCAACCAGGGACTAGCGGGAGGCACCGGGGAGCTGTTTTTT.

The chain recombines TRBV9 with TRBJ2-2; maybe TRBD1 (5 bases). V dropped 4 bases and J dropped 7 bases, with 8 bases sitting between them. The germline CDR1 and CDR2 sequences are SGDLS and YYNGEE. The length of the CDR3 is 12 residues. Here the CDR3 DNA reads TGTGCCAGCAGCAAGGGGATCGGGGAGCTGTTTTTT. This codes for CASSKGIGELFF.

The rearrangement links TRBV7-3 to TRBJ2-3; D is possibly TRBD1 (7 bases). Germline lookup yields CDR1 SGHTA and CDR2 FQGTGA. Trimming took off 6 bases at V and 2 bases at J, with 15 bases between the two ends. This CDR3 is 15 amino acids long. The CDR3 spells CASREQGGPTDTQYF. In DNA, the CDR3 is TGTGCCAGCAGGGAGCAGGGGGGCCCCACAGATACGCAGTATTTT.

The count of this clone is one. The V gene is TRBV6-5, the J gene TRBJ1-5, with 9 bases identical to TRBD1. This CDR3 spans 15 amino acids. Germline values: CDR1 MNHEY, CDR2 SVGAGI. With 6 bases clipped from V and 6 bases from J, the junction kept 9 bases outside the gene matches. CDR3 amino acids: CASSSNTGGIQPQHF. Here the CDR3 DNA reads TGTGCCAGCAGCTCCAATACAGGGGGCATTCAGCCCCAGCATTTT.

The chain employs TRBV7-9 and TRBJ1-5; TRBD1 might be the D (5 bases). There are 17 residues in the CDR3. Germline V gene data show CDR1 as SEHNR and CDR2 as FQNEAQ (reference sequence). Deletions cut 0 bases from V and 4 bases from J, with 16 bases between. The CDR3 is CASSLATGDVANQPQHF. The CDR3 DNA reads TGTGCCAGCAGCTTAGCAACCGGGGACGTGGCAAATCAGCCCCAGCATTTT.

The V call is TRBV5-6, the J call TRBJ2-2; the D is unclear. The CDR3 has 16 residues. Germline CDR1 is SGHDT and CDR2 is YYEEEE. V lost 3 bases, J lost 0 bases, and 12 bases lay in between. CDR3 DNA sequence: TGTGCCAGCAGCTCCCTTTCCCCACCGAACACCGGGGAGCTGTTTTTT. This encodes CASSSLSPPNTGELFF.

In this sample, this clone turned up a few times. V and J are TRBV9 and TRBJ2-7, with 13 bases identical to TRBD2. CDR1 is SGDLS, CDR2 YYNGEE, per germline. This CDR3 comprises 15 residues. The V and J ends lost 4 bases and 7 bases, in that order; junction bases with no gene match: 8. CDR3 sequence: CASSPTTSGRGEQYF. In nucleotides, the CDR3 is TGTGCCAGCAGCCCCACTACTAGCGGGAGGGGGGAGCAGTACTTC. The complete variable domain, with remaining parts taken from reference TRBV9 and TRBJ2-7, reads DSGVTQTPKHLITATGQRVTLRCSPRSGDLSVYWYQQSLDQGLQFLIQYYNGEERAKGNILERFSAQQFPDLHSELNLSSLELGDSALYFCASSPTTSGRGEQYFGPGTRLTVT.

J is TRBJ1-1 and V is TRBV6-1; D not resolved. The CDR3 is made up of 13 amino acids. The V end was cut by 7 bases, the J end by 4 bases, with 13 bases between. Germline values: CDR1 MNHNS, CDR2 SASEGT. The CDR3 is CASTASMGTEAFF. CDR3 nucleotide sequence: TGTGCCAGCACCGCCTCGATGGGCACTGAAGCTTTCTTT.

This chain joins TRBV28 and TRBJ2-7, with D hard to call. Trimming took 1 base from V and 9 from J, leaving 7 bases between them. Germline V lookup: CDR1 MDHEN, CDR2 SYDVKM. The CDR3 consists of 11 residues. CDR3 in DNA: TGTGCCAGCAGTTTATTCGGGTGGCAGTACTTC. As protein: CASSLFGWQYF.

J is TRBJ2-3 and V is TRBV11-2; weak D call: TRBD2 (6 bases). CDR3 length equals 16 residues. With 4 bases removed from V and 0 bases from J, the gap between germline ends came to 14 bases. The germline CDR1 and CDR2 sequences are SGHAT and FQNNGV. The CDR3 loop is CASSYFRGRSTDTQYF. The CDR3 region has the DNA TGTGCCAGCAGCTACTTTCGGGGGAGAAGCACAGATACGCAGTATTTT.

The chain links TRBV13 to TRBJ1-2; possibly TRBD1 for D (6 bases). Between the trimmed V and J ends, which lost 2 bases and 0 bases, there was a span of 10 bases. The germline V gene encodes CDR1 PRHDT and CDR2 FYEKMQ (reference sequence). This CDR3 contains 15 residues. The CDR3 protein is CASSLTQGTNYGYTF. The DNA of the CDR3 is TGTGCCAGCAGCTTAACACAGGGTACTAACTATGGCTACACCTTC.

The chain uses TRBV5-4 and TRBJ2-7; D might be TRBD1 (6 bases). V lost 4 bases, J lost 4 bases, and 12 bases lay in between. Germline V gene sequence: CDR1 SGHNT, CDR2 YYREEE (reference sequence). The CDR3 sequence is 13 residues long. In DNA, the CDR3 is TGTGCCAGCAGCACCCGGGACAAATACGAGCAGTACTTC. This codes for CASSTRDKYEQYF.

This clone was found a few times. This chain connects TRBV15 to TRBJ1-1; no clear D. This CDR3 contains 12 residues. CDR1 LNHNV and CDR2 YYDKDF come from the germline V gene (reference sequence). V was clipped by 11 bases and J by 0 bases, with 10 bases between them. In nucleotides, the CDR3 is TGTGCCTCATCGGGAGTGAACACTGAAGCTTTCTTT. Encoded protein: CASSGVNTEAFF.

V usage is TRBV15 and J usage is TRBJ2-3, with D unresolved. Germline values: CDR1 LNHNV, CDR2 YYDKDF (reference sequence). Trimming took off 0 bases at V and 3 bases at J, with 16 bases between the two ends. This CDR3 spans 17 amino acids. In nucleotides, the CDR3 is TGTGCCACCAGCAGAGATCGAACAGTTGTAGGGACAGATACGCAGTATTTT. Protein: CATSRDRTVVGTDTQYF. Drawing the rest from reference TRBV15 and TRBJ2-3, the complete variable domain is DAMVIQNPRYQVTQFGKPVTLSCSQTLNHNVMYWYQQKSSQAPKLLFHYYDKDFNNEADTPDNFQSRRPNTSFCFLDIRSPGLGDTAMYLCATSRDRTVVGTDTQYFGPGTRLTVL.

CDR3 nucleotides: TGCGCCAGCAGTTGGGAGAGCTCCTACGAGCAGTACTTC. Protein: CASSWESSYEQYF. The chain uses TRBV5-1 and TRBJ2-7; TRBD2 is a possible D gene (5 bases). Germline-derived CDR1 and CDR2 are SGHRS and YFSETQ. The CDR3 loop spans 13 amino acids. V was cut by 5 bases and J by 0 bases, with 9 bases left in between.

The chain recombines TRBV28 with TRBJ2-1, with D tentatively TRBD1 (6 bases). Trimming cost V 5 bases and J 6 bases, with 14 bases left between them. Germline CDR1 reads MDHEN; CDR2 reads SYDVKM. This CDR3 is 14 amino acids long. The CDR3 bases are TGTGCCAGCAGTAACAGGGTGCATAGCAATGAGCAGTTCTTC. This codes for CASSNRVHSNEQFF.